Listed here is a single T cell receptor beta chain. CDR3 length equals 13 residues. Germline V lookup: CDR1 SGHTA, CDR2 FQGNSA. Trimming stripped 1 base from V and 8 bases from J, with 9 bases between. Several immunoSEQ plates received, in even portions, the genomic DNA of each subset. Sequencing on ten immunoSEQ deep assay plates was performed for unsorted PBMC DNA. Assay used: immunoSEQ multiplex PCR; TCRdb lists only in-frame clones, some missing. The repertoire holds roughly 500,000 clones, with 78% as singletons. The data are from a study of shared clonotypes between healthy human individuals. The donors were adults (healthy and HIV-negative) with no recent acute infections or vaccinations. It was some 96 million PBMCs that unsorted samples used for genomic DNA.

Sample: PBMCs. This chain links TRBV7-2 with TRBJ2-1; D gene uncertain. This sequence was found in a woman between 40 and 55 years old in good health. Some clones in this sample may be carry-over from other donors' samples. The CDR3 DNA reads TGTGCCAGCAGCTTAGTGAGAGAGGATGAGCAGTTCTTC. It encodes CASSLVREDEQFF.